These 15 T cell receptor beta chains were all obtained from the same sample, sequenced in a study of CD8+CD57+ T cells in acquired aplastic anemia. Genomic DNA acted as the template from which TCR beta VDJ combination and CDR3 sequence profiling were carried out. TCRdb ran MiXCR on the reads and lists one entry per CDR3 protein. The profile shows just over 200,000 distinct CDR3 sequences, 55% to 65% of them singletons. Selection for sequencing was limited to patients who had shown CD8+CD57+ cell expansion by flow cytometry. The material sequenced was sorted CD4+, CD8+, or CD8+CD57+ T cells (not recorded which) from PBMCs. The receptor source for this set is a human donor with aplastic anemia.

The chain is built from TRBV25-1 and TRBJ2-7, with 9 bases lining up with TRBD1. The CDR3 has 15 residues. V shed 4 bases and J 7 bases; nucleotides not matched to a gene: 11. Germline V gene sequence: CDR1 MGHDK, CDR2 SYGVNS. The CDR3 nucleotides are TGTGCCAGCAGTGGATTGGACAGGGGAGTGAGAGAGCAGTACTTC. As protein: CASSGLDRGVREQYF.

This clonotype was seen many times. The V and J genes are TRBV7-3 and TRBJ2-3; 8 nucleotides line up with TRBD2. The ends lost 5 bases at V and 0 bases at J; junction bases unmatched: 7. Germline V lookup: CDR1 SGHTA, CDR2 FQGTGA. This CDR3 is 16 amino acids long. The CDR3 sequence is CASSRGGPISTDTQYF. In DNA form, the CDR3 reads TGTGCCAGCAGCCGGGGGGGGCCGATTAGCACAGATACGCAGTATTTT.

This clonotype was seen a handful of times. The chain has TRBV24-1 and TRBJ2-7, with 7 bases identical to TRBD2. The CDR3 length is 14 residues. Germline CDR1 reads KGHDR; CDR2 reads SFDVKD. The trim removed 4 bases at V and 5 bases at J, leaving 7 bases unmatched. CDR3 DNA: TGTGCCACCAGTGAGTCCGGACTAGTCCACGAGCAGTACTTC. Translation gives CATSESGLVHEQYF.

This chain links TRBV11-2 with TRBJ1-6; 7 nucleotides match TRBD1. The CDR3 covers 14 residues. Unmatched junction bases numbered 7, after V lost 6 bases and J lost 8 bases. Germline V gives CDR1 SGHAT, CDR2 FQNNGV. CDR3 region: CASSSRTGYSPLHF. The CDR3 DNA reads TGTGCCAGCAGTTCTCGGACAGGTTATTCACCCCTCCACTTT.

There are a few counts of this clonotype. This chain joins TRBV9 and TRBJ1-2; D gene uncertain. Trimming removed 0 bases at V and 2 bases at J, with 11 bases between. Germline values: CDR1 SGDLS, CDR2 YYNGEE. This CDR3 is built from 15 residues. The CDR3 protein is CASSVASGRNYGYTF. CDR3 bases: TGTGCCAGCAGCGTAGCCTCAGGACGGAACTATGGCTACACCTTC.

The V call is TRBV20-1, the J call TRBJ1-1; D remains ambiguous. V was cut by 5 bases and J by 5 bases, with 15 bases left in between. The CDR3 totals 13 residues. Germline CDR1 is DFQATT and CDR2 is SNEGSKA (reference sequence). CDR3 region: CSAETRVGTEAFF. CDR3 sequence (DNA): TGCAGTGCTGAGACCCGGGTAGGGACTGAAGCTTTCTTT.

The chain uses TRBV20-1 and TRBJ1-6; D uncertain. CDR3 size: 16 residues. V gave up 0 bases and J gave up 0 bases, with 9 bases separating them. In germline, CDR1 is DFQATT, CDR2 SNEGSKA (reference sequence). The CDR3 bases are TGCAGTGCTAGAGATAGCGCAAGCTCCTATAATTCACCCCTCCACTTT. This encodes CSARDSASSYNSPLHF.

V usage is TRBV11-2 and J usage is TRBJ2-1, with TRBD2 as a possible D gene (6 bases). This CDR3 is 14 amino acids long. Looked up from germline, CDR1 is SGHAT and CDR2 is FQNNGV. The V and J ends lost 1 base and 10 bases respectively, with 14 bases between them. CDR3 coding DNA: TGTGCCAGCAGCTTAGGATCCGGGACTGAAGAGCAGTTCTTC. Amino acid sequence: CASSLGSGTEEQFF.

The CDR3 sequence: CATSRGLGGRAGYEQYF. The CDR3 nucleotides are TGTGCCACCAGCAGGGGTTTAGGTGGGAGGGCCGGTTACGAGCAGTACTTC. The V call is TRBV15, the J call TRBJ2-7; 7 bases map to TRBD2. From germline, CDR1 is LNHNV and CDR2 YYDKDF (reference sequence). V shed 3 bases and J 4 bases; nucleotides not matched to a gene: 15. The CDR3 sequence is 17 residues long.

This clonotype turned up a few times. The rearrangement joins TRBV7-2 to TRBJ2-2, with 11 bases matching TRBD2. The V gene's germline CDR1 is SGHTA and CDR2 FQGNSA. The CDR3 covers 16 residues. J lost 7 bases, V lost 4 bases, and 8 bases had no gene match. For the CDR3, the DNA is TGTGCCAGCAGCTCATTAGCGGGGGGGCCCGGCGGGGAGCTGTTTTTT. Its protein is CASSSLAGGPGGELFF. The complete variable domain, with remaining parts taken from reference TRBV7-2 and TRBJ2-2, reads GAGVSQSPSNKVTEKGKDVELRCDPISGHTALYWYRQSLGQGLEFLIYFQGNSAPDKSGLPSDRFSAERTGGSVSTLTIQRTQQEDSAVYLCASSSLAGGPGGELFFGEGSRLTVL.

This chain uses TRBV9 with TRBJ1-6; no clear D gene. Germline lookup yields CDR1 SGDLS and CDR2 YYNGEE. This CDR3 contains 12 residues. V gave up 3 bases and J gave up 6 bases, with 4 bases separating them. CDR3 amino acids: CASSEINSPLHF. The CDR3 DNA sequence: TGTGCCAGCAGCGAGATTAATTCACCCCTCCACTTT.

The chain combines TRBV19 with TRBJ2-2, with 11 bases matching TRBD1. The CDR3 consists of 16 residues. Germline CDR1 LNHDA, CDR2 SQIVND (reference sequence). The trim removed 6 bases at V and 4 bases at J, leaving 7 bases unmatched. This chain's CDR3 is CASREDRGRSTGELFF. CDR3 DNA: TGTGCCAGTAGAGAGGACAGGGGGCGAAGCACCGGGGAGCTGTTTTTT. Complete variable domain (other parts from reference TRBV19 and TRBJ2-2): DGGITQSPKYLFRKEGQNVTLSCEQNLNHDAMYWYRQDPGQGLRLIYYSQIVNDFQKGDIAEGYSVSREKKESFPLTVTSAQKNPTAFYLCASREDRGRSTGELFFGEGSRLTVL.

J is TRBJ2-7 and V is TRBV14, with D perhaps TRBD1 (7 bases). The CDR3 consists of 16 residues. Germline V CDR1 and CDR2: SGHDN, FVKESK. Deletions cut 4 bases from V and 4 bases from J, with 20 bases between. CDR3 nucleotides: TGTGCCAGCAGCCTTGGACAGGAGGGGGTAAGGTACGAGCAGTACTTC. This translates into CASSLGQEGVRYEQYF.

CDR3 nucleotide sequence: TGCGCCAGCAGCTTGGGGGGCGCGGAAGGAAACACCATATATTTT. Residues: CASSLGGAEGNTIYF. V and J are TRBV5-1 and TRBJ1-3, with D possibly being TRBD1 (5 bases). Deletions cut 0 bases from V and 4 bases from J, with 11 bases between. The CDR3 length is 15 residues. Germline V gene lookup returns CDR1 SGHRS and CDR2 YFSETQ.

The chain has TRBV5-1 and TRBJ1-2; a possible D gene is TRBD1 (5 bases). This CDR3 is 15 amino acids long. CDR1 and CDR2 from the germline V gene are SGHRS and YFSETQ. V lost 3 bases and J lost 5, with 17 bases in between. The CDR3 sequence: CASSSWDSQDYGYTF. For the CDR3, the DNA is TGCGCCAGCAGCTCCTGGGACTCGCAGGATTATGGCTACACCTTC.